This T cell receptor beta chain was recovered during a study of blood T cell repertoires in COVID-19. V shed 1 base and J 8 bases; nucleotides not matched to a gene: 4. The CDR3 sequence is 13 residues long. Germline V gene data show CDR1 as SEHNR and CDR2 as FQNEAQ (reference sequence). The assay was immunoSEQ multiplex PCR, and TCRdb's table has in-frame clones only and misses some. Seen here are tens of thousands of clones, around nine tenths observed once, and the top ten hold around 8.3%. Sequenced material: peripheral blood. This chain joins TRBV7-9 and TRBJ1-2; 7 bases align to TRBD1. This sequence was found in a woman aged 40 to 50 with active COVID-19. The CDR3 spells CASSLEGAGGYTF. DNA for the CDR3: TGTGCCAGCAGCTTAGAGGGGGCTGGGGGCTACACCTTC.